Below are 8 T cell receptor beta chains sequenced from a single sample in a study of T cells after yellow fever vaccination. A single record per CDR3 protein comes from TCRdb applying MiXCR to the 5' RACE reads. The sample consists of about 94,000 distinct CDR3 sequences, 7.5% to 10% of them appearing once. The sample was CD8+ T cells not binding an NS4B(214-222) dextramer, sorted from PBMCs, taken approximately 15 days after the first yellow fever vaccination. These receptors were obtained from a man aged 18 to 29 who received the YFV17D yellow fever vaccine.

This clonotype was detected only a few times. This chain uses TRBV7-2 with TRBJ2-3; D possibly corresponds to TRBD2 (5 bases). V lost 5 bases to trimming and J lost 2 bases, with 17 bases between them. CDR1 and CDR2 from the germline V gene are SGHTA and FQGNSA. The CDR3 loop spans 16 amino acids. CDR3 sequence (DNA): TGTGCCAGCAGCCCCGCTTCGAGCGGCCTCACAGATACGCAGTATTTT. Translating gives CASSPASSGLTDTQYF.

This clonotype was seen a few times. The chain joins TRBV5-4 to TRBJ2-2, with a tentative D call TRBD2 (6 bases). Germline CDR1 reads SGHNT; CDR2 reads YYREEE (reference sequence). This CDR3 spans 15 amino acids. Trimming removed 4 bases from V and 5 bases from J, with 15 bases in between. As DNA, the CDR3 is TGTGCCAGCAGCCCTAGGCAGGGAGGTACCGGGGAGCTGTTTTTT. It codes for CASSPRQGGTGELFF.

V usage is TRBV11-2 and J usage is TRBJ2-2; D is uncertain. Trimming cost V 0 bases and J 2 bases, with 4 bases left between them. Germline loops: CDR1 SGHAT, CDR2 FQNNGV. CDR3 length: 14 amino acids. CDR3 protein: CASSLDTNTGELFF. CDR3 coding DNA: TGTGCCAGCAGCTTAGACACAAACACCGGGGAGCTGTTTTTT.

The chain employs TRBV11-2 and TRBJ2-5; no definite D call. The CDR3 consists of 14 residues. Trimming removed 3 bases from V and 0 bases from J, with 8 bases in between. Germline lookup yields CDR1 SGHAT and CDR2 FQNNGV. CDR3 in amino acids: CASSFSEYQETQYF. DNA for the CDR3: TGTGCCAGCAGCTTTTCGGAATACCAAGAGACCCAGTACTTC.

V and J are TRBV4-3 and TRBJ1-4; 7 bases are shared with TRBD1. The CDR3 runs 15 residues. Per germline, CDR1 LGHNA and CDR2 YSLEER. With 4 bases clipped from V and 2 bases from J, the junction kept 4 bases outside the gene matches. CDR3 region: CASSLSTGTNEKLFF. The CDR3 nucleotides are TGCGCCAGCAGCCTGTCGACAGGGACTAATGAAAAACTGTTTTTT.

This clonotype was seen many times. CDR3 amino acids: CASSLAAGRSNTGELFF. For the CDR3, the DNA is TGTGCCAGCAGCTTAGCGGCGGGACGGTCGAACACCGGGGAGCTGTTTTTT. The chain links TRBV7-2 to TRBJ2-2; tentatively, D is TRBD2 (6 bases). The V gene's germline CDR1 is SGHTA and CDR2 FQGNSA. The CDR3 sequence is 17 residues long. V lost 0 bases and J 0 bases, leaving 11 bases between the germline ends.

J is TRBJ1-5 and V is TRBV6-2 or TRBV6-3; D gene uncertain. The length of the CDR3 is 14 residues. Germline V gives CDR1 MNHEY, CDR2 SVGEGT. Trimming removed 6 bases from V and 2 bases from J, with 11 bases in between. CDR3 sequence reads: CASRGGLGNQPQHF. CDR3 sequence (DNA): TGTGCCAGCAGAGGAGGGTTGGGCAATCAGCCCCAGCATTTT.

The chain couples TRBV10-3 to TRBJ1-2; unclear D gene. Germline V gene lookup returns CDR1 ENHRY and CDR2 SYGVKD. The CDR3 is 15 amino acids. With 3 bases removed from V and 2 bases from J, the gap between germline ends came to 13 bases. The CDR3 reads CAISELAGSNYGYTF. Here the CDR3 DNA reads TGTGCCATCAGTGAACTGGCGGGGAGCAACTATGGCTACACCTTC.